This T cell receptor (beta chain) was obtained from a study of blood T cell repertoires in COVID-19. Study-level information: The samples span acute and convalescent COVID-19 from the United States, Italy and Spain.

The CDR3 is 14 amino acids. V shed 2 bases and J shed 4 bases, with 11 bases lying between them. Germline CDR1 reads MGHRA; CDR2 reads YSYEKL. Under the authors' procedure: Reference gene primers were amplified, and this amplification served to estimate nucleated cell counts. Clones were read by immunoSEQ multiplex PCR, and TCRdb kept only the in-frame ones, dropping some. V and J calls and clone size are copied from that table; D and trimming were computed from the DNA. The repertoire consists of fewer than 300,000 clones, with 70% to 90% occurring once and the leading ten covering 9.4%. This clone was seen ten or more times.

V is TRBV4-1 and J is TRBJ1-2; D not resolved. The sample was peripheral blood. This clonotype originated in a man younger than 30 with active or convalescent COVID-19. CDR3 coding DNA: TGCGCCAGCAGCCAACACAGTCAACCCTATGGCTACACCTTC. Translation: CASSQHSQPYGYTF.